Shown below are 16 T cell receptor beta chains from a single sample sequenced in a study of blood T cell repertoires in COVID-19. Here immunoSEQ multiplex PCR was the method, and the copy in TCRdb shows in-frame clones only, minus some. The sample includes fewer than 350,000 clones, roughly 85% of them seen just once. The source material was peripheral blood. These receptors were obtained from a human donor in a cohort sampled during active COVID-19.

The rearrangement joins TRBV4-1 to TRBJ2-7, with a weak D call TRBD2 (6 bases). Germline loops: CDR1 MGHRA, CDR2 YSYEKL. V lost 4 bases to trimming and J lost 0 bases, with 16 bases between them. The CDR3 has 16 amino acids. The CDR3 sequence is CASSPLGLPSSYEQYF. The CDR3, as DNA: TGCGCCAGCAGCCCATTGGGACTTCCGAGCTCCTACGAGCAGTACTTC.

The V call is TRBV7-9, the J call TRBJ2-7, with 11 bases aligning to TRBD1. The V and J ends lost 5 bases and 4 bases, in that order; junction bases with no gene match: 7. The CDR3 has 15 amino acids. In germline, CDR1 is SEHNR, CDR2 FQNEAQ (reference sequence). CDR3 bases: TGTGCCAGCAGCGATAGGACAGGGGGCGATTACGAGCAGTACTTC. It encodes CASSDRTGGDYEQYF.

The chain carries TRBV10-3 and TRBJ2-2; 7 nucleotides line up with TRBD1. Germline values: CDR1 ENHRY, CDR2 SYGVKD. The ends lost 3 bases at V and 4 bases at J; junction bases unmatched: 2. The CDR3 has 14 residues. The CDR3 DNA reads TGTGCCATCAGTGAACAGGGGTTCACCGGGGAGCTGTTTTTT. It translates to CAISEQGFTGELFF.

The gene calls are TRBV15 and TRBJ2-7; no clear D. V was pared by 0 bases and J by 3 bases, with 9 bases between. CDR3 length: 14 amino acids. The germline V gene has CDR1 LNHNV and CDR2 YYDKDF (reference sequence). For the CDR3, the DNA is TGTGCCACCAGCAGAGATCCTGGCAGCTACGAGCAGTACTTC. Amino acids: CATSRDPGSYEQYF.

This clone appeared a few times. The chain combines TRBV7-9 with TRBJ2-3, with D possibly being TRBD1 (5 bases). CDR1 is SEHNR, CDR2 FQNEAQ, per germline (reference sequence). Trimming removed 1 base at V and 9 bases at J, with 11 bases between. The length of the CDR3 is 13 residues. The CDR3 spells CASSLDQQDTQYF. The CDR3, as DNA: TGTGCCAGCAGCTTAGATCAACAGGACACGCAGTATTTT.

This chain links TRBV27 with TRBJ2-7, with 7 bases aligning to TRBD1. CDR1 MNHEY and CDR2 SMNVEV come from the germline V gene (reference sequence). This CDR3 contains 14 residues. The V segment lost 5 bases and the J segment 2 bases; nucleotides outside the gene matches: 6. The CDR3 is CASSPGQTPYEQYF. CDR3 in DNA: TGTGCCAGCAGTCCGGGACAGACGCCCTACGAGCAGTACTTC.

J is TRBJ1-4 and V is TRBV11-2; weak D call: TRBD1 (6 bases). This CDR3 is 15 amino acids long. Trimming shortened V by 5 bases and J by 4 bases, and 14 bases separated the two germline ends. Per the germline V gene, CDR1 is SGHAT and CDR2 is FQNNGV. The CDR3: CASSPPTGVNEKLFF. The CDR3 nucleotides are TGTGCCAGCAGCCCCCCGACAGGCGTTAATGAAAAACTGTTTTTT.

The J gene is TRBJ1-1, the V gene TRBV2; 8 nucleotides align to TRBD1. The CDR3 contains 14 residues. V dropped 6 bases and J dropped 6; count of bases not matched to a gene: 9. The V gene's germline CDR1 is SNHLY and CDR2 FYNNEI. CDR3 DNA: TGTGCCAGCAGGGACACGACAGGGGCTGCTGAAGCTTTCTTT. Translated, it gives CASRDTTGAAEAFF.

The DNA of the CDR3 is TGTGCCAGCTGGGGGGGGGCTGAAGCTTTCTTT. This sequence encodes CASWGGAEAFF. V and J are TRBV6-5 and TRBJ1-1; maybe TRBD1 (5 bases). The CDR3 runs to 11 residues. Germline CDR1 MNHEY, CDR2 SVGAGI. Deletions cut 8 bases from V and 6 bases from J, with 10 bases between.

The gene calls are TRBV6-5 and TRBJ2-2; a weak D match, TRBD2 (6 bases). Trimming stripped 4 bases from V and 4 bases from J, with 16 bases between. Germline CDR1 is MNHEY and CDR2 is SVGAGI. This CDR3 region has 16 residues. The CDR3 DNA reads TGTGCCAGCAGTTCATGGAGGGGCCGGGTCACCGGGGAGCTGTTTTTT. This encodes CASSSWRGRVTGELFF.

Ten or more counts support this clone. CDR3 loop: CSASPPGTGELFF. The DNA for the CDR3 is TGCAGTGCTAGTCCCCCCGGGACCGGGGAGCTGTTTTTT. V is TRBV20-1 and J is TRBJ2-2; D not resolved. This CDR3 region has 13 residues. Trimming removed 3 bases at V and 5 bases at J, with 10 bases between. The V gene's germline CDR1 is DFQATT and CDR2 SNEGSKA (reference sequence).

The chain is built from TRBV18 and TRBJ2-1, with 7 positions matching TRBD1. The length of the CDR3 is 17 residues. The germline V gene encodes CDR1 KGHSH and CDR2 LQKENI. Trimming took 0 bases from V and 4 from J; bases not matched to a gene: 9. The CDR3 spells CASSPPSRDSPYNEQFF. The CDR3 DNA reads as TGTGCCAGCTCACCACCTAGCCGGGACAGTCCTTACAATGAGCAGTTCTTC.

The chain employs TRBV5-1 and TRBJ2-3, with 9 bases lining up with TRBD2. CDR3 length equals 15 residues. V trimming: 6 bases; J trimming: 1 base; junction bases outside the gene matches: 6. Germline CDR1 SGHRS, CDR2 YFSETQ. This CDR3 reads CASTPVAGGTDTQYF. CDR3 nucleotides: TGCGCCAGCACCCCTGTAGCGGGGGGCACAGATACGCAGTATTTT. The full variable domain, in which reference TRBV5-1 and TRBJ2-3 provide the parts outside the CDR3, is KAGVTQTPRYLIKTRGQQVTLSCSPISGHRSVSWYQQTPGQGLQFLFEYFSETQRNKGNFPGRFSGRQFSNSRSEMNVSTLELGDSALYLCASTPVAGGTDTQYFGPGTRLTVL.

The CDR3 protein is CASSLGGTNQPQHF. In nucleotides, the CDR3 is TGTGCCAGCAGCTTGGGAGGGACTAATCAGCCCCAGCATTTT. The chain uses TRBV5-8 and TRBJ1-5, with a weak D call TRBD1 (5 bases). Germline CDR1 is SGHTS and CDR2 is YDEGEE. This CDR3 comprises 14 residues. Deletions cut 0 bases from V and 4 bases from J, with 8 bases between. Using reference TRBV5-8 and TRBJ1-5 for the parts outside the CDR3, the full variable domain is EAGVTQSPTHLIKTRGQQATLRCSPISGHTSVYWYQQALGLGLQFLLWYDEGEERNRGNFPPRFSGRQFPNYSSELNVNALELEDSALYLCASSLGGTNQPQHFGDGTRLSIL.

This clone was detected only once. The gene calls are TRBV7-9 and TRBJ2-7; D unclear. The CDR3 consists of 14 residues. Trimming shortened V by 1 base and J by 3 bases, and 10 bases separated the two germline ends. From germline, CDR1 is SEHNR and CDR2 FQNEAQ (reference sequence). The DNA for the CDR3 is TGTGCCAGCAGCTTAGAGGTCGCAGGCTACGAGCAGTACTTC. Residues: CASSLEVAGYEQYF.

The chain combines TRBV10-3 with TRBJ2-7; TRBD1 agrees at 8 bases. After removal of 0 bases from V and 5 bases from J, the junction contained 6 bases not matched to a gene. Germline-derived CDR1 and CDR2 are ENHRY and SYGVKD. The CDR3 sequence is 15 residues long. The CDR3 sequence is CAISESRQGANEQYF. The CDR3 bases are TGTGCCATCAGTGAGTCTCGGCAGGGGGCCAACGAGCAGTACTTC.